The rows below give T cell receptor beta chains drawn from one sample of a study of blood T cells in healthy people across ages. One entry per CDR3 protein, called by TCRdb with MiXCR from the 5' RACE reads. The sample lists fewer than 800,000 distinct CDR3 sequences, 32% occurring once. The material sequenced was blood. These receptors all stem from a woman at least 80 years old in good health. CDR3s include the opening cysteine and the closing phenylalanine or tryptophan. The D gene is left open where the match is weak. A clone size is listed for some rows: how often the clone was seen (once, few, many), or a class if it is expanded.

len: 15
v_gene: TRBV5-1
abundance: NA
j_gene: TRBJ1-3
d_gene: NA
CDR3nt: TGCGCCAGCAGGACCTCAGGAGGGGCTGGAAACACCATATATTTT
CDR3aa: CASRTSGGAGNTIYF

len: 15
v_gene: TRBV5-1
abundance: many
j_gene: TRBJ1-4
d_gene: NA
CDR3nt: TGCGCCAGCAGCCGTGGCGGGGCAGCTAATGAAAAACTGTTTTTT
CDR3aa: CASSRGGAANEKLFF

len: 11
v_gene: TRBV20-1
abundance: many
j_gene: TRBJ2-5
d_gene: NA
CDR3nt: TGCAGTGCTAGAGATTTACCGACCCAGTACTTC
CDR3aa: CSARDLPTQYF

len: 16
v_gene: TRBV4-2
abundance: NA
j_gene: TRBJ1-2
d_gene: NA
CDR3nt: TGTGCCAGCAGCCAAGTGGGAGGGGAGGGGAGGTATGGCTACACCTTC
CDR3aa: CASSQVGGEGRYGYTF

len: 15
v_gene: TRBV7-2
abundance: NA
j_gene: TRBJ2-2
d_gene: NA
CDR3nt: TGTGCCAGCAGCTTCCAGGGGGGGGCCCCCGGGGAGCTGTTTTTT
CDR3aa: CASSFQGGAPGELFF

len: 13
v_gene: TRBV20-1
abundance: many
j_gene: TRBJ2-3
d_gene: TRBD1
CDR3nt: TGCAGTGCCCAACACAGGGGCCCCGATACGCAGTATTTT
CDR3aa: CSAQHRGPDTQYF

len: 16
v_gene: TRBV11-2
abundance: many
j_gene: TRBJ2-2
d_gene: NA
CDR3nt: TGTGCCAGCAGCTTTAGGTGGGGATCTAACACCGGGGAGCTGTTTTTT
CDR3aa: CASSFRWGSNTGELFF

len: 16
v_gene: TRBV6-1
abundance: many
j_gene: TRBJ2-3
d_gene: TRBD2
CDR3nt: TGTGCCAGCAGCCCACACTCGGGGGGGGGCTCAGATACGCAGTATTTT
CDR3aa: CASSPHSGGGSDTQYF

len: 17
v_gene: TRBV5-1
abundance: many
j_gene: TRBJ1-4
d_gene: NA
CDR3nt: TGCGCCAGCAGCTTTGGGGGGGGGATTGCAACTAATGAAAAACTGTTTTTT
CDR3aa: CASSFGGGIATNEKLFF

len: 12
v_gene: TRBV7-9
abundance: many
j_gene: TRBJ1-2
d_gene: NA
CDR3nt: TGTGCCAGCAGCTTCCCCGAGGGTGGCTACACCTTC
CDR3aa: CASSFPEGGYTF

len: 14
v_gene: TRBV7-2
abundance: many
j_gene: TRBJ1-1
d_gene: NA
CDR3nt: TGTGCCAGCAGCTTAGAGGGTGACTCCACTGAAGCTTTCTTT
CDR3aa: CASSLEGDSTEAFF

len: 14
v_gene: TRBV12-3/TRBV12-4
abundance: NA
j_gene: TRBJ2-5
d_gene: NA
CDR3nt: TGTGCCAGCAGCCCTGACGGTAGCCAAGAGACCCAGTACTTC
CDR3aa: CASSPDGSQETQYF

len: 16
v_gene: TRBV6-5
abundance: many
j_gene: TRBJ1-2
d_gene: TRBD1
CDR3nt: TGTGCCAGCAGTTACTCCGGGGCAGGGGGCGTCTATGGCTACACCTTC
CDR3aa: CASSYSGAGGVYGYTF

len: 16
v_gene: TRBV6-2/TRBV6-3
abundance: few
j_gene: TRBJ1-1
d_gene: NA
CDR3nt: TGTGCCAGCAGTTTCCCCTCCGGCGGCATGAACACTGAAGCTTTCTTT
CDR3aa: CASSFPSGGMNTEAFF

len: 17
v_gene: TRBV4-3
abundance: many
j_gene: TRBJ2-1
d_gene: NA
CDR3nt: TGCGCCAGCAGCCAATTCTCGTGGGGGAGCTCCTACAATGAGCAGTTCTTC
CDR3aa: CASSQFSWGSSYNEQFF

len: 14
v_gene: TRBV20-1
abundance: many
j_gene: TRBJ2-1
d_gene: TRBD1
CDR3nt: TGCAGTGCTATTCCCCGGACAGGGTACAATGAGCAGTTCTTC
CDR3aa: CSAIPRTGYNEQFF

len: 16
v_gene: TRBV4-3
abundance: NA
j_gene: TRBJ2-3
d_gene: TRBD2
CDR3nt: TGCGCCAGCAGCCAAGATTTGGGCGGGAGTAGCGATACGCAGTATTTT
CDR3aa: CASSQDLGGSSDTQYF

len: 13
v_gene: TRBV25-1
abundance: NA
j_gene: TRBJ1-2
d_gene: NA
CDR3nt: TGTGCCAGCAGTGAAAACGGGGAACGTGGCTACACCTTC
CDR3aa: CASSENGERGYTF

len: 15
v_gene: TRBV28
abundance: many
j_gene: TRBJ1-5
d_gene: NA
CDR3nt: TGTGCCAGCCGGGGGGAGGGGTCGAGCAATCAGCCCCAGCATTTT
CDR3aa: CASRGEGSSNQPQHF

len: 15
v_gene: TRBV6-5
abundance: NA
j_gene: TRBJ2-7
d_gene: TRBD2
CDR3nt: TGTGCCAACAGGACCAGCGGGGGTAGCTCCTACGAGCAGTACTTC
CDR3aa: CANRTSGGSSYEQYF

len: 13
v_gene: TRBV2
abundance: many
j_gene: TRBJ2-7
d_gene: NA
CDR3nt: TGTGCCAGGTCAGGGGCGGCCTCCTACGAGCAGTACTTC
CDR3aa: CARSGAASYEQYF

len: 16
v_gene: TRBV7-2
abundance: many
j_gene: TRBJ2-5
d_gene: TRBD2
CDR3nt: TGTGCCAGCAGCTTAAGGGGACTAGCGGGTGGAGAGACCCAGTACTTC
CDR3aa: CASSLRGLAGGETQYF

len: 16
v_gene: TRBV7-9
abundance: NA
j_gene: TRBJ2-2
d_gene: TRBD1
CDR3nt: TGTGCCAGCAGCTTAAGACAGGGACGGAACACCGGGGAGCTGTTTTTT
CDR3aa: CASSLRQGRNTGELFF

len: 14
v_gene: TRBV2
abundance: NA
j_gene: TRBJ1-2
d_gene: TRBD1
CDR3nt: TGTGCCAGCAGTGAAAGGGGACAGGACTATGGCTACACCTTC
CDR3aa: CASSERGQDYGYTF

len: 14
v_gene: TRBV4-2
abundance: NA
j_gene: TRBJ1-4
d_gene: NA
CDR3nt: TGTGCCAGCAGCCAGGGGGGGGTAAATGAAAAACTGTTTTTT
CDR3aa: CASSQGGVNEKLFF

len: 14
v_gene: TRBV20-1
abundance: NA
j_gene: TRBJ1-1
d_gene: TRBD1
CDR3nt: TGCAGTGCTAGTCGACAGGGAGGCAACACTGAAGCTTTCTTT
CDR3aa: CSASRQGGNTEAFF

len: 15
v_gene: TRBV7-9
abundance: many
j_gene: TRBJ2-3
d_gene: NA
CDR3nt: TGTGCCAGCAGCTGGTGGGGCGGGGACTTGGATACGCAGTATTTT
CDR3aa: CASSWWGGDLDTQYF

len: 14
v_gene: TRBV7-2
abundance: many
j_gene: TRBJ2-7
d_gene: TRBD1
CDR3nt: TGTGCCAGCACCCTAGGGACAGGGACCTACGAGCAGTACTTC
CDR3aa: CASTLGTGTYEQYF

len: 11
v_gene: TRBV29-1
abundance: many
j_gene: TRBJ1-2
d_gene: TRBD1
CDR3nt: TGCAGCACAGGGACAGGCTATGGCTACACCTTC
CDR3aa: CSTGTGYGYTF

len: 15
v_gene: TRBV12-3/TRBV12-4
abundance: many
j_gene: TRBJ1-1
d_gene: TRBD1
CDR3nt: TGTGCCAGCAGCCTCAGGGGGCTGTCGAACACTGAAGCTTTCTTT
CDR3aa: CASSLRGLSNTEAFF